This TCR beta chain comes out of a study of cytomegalovirus exposure and HLA in healthy donors. Study conclusions and caveats: As a later analysis revealed, most CMV-associated TCR beta chains appeared HLA-restricted. DRB1 showed the most TCR associations and HLA-C the fewest in a later analysis, as rates varied by HLA locus.

To note about this clone: Its antigen is still unknown.

Use of 60 Vbeta and 13 Jbeta primers characterized the PCR. Using immunoSEQ multiplex PCR, the repertoire was profiled, and TCRdb retains in-frame clones only, with some absent. The table has approximately 97,000 clones, 73% seen once. With V trimmed by 6 bases and J by 3 bases, 7 bases remained unmatched. CDR1 and CDR2 from the germline V gene are LNHDA and SQIVND (reference sequence). This CDR3 has 14 amino acids. Sample: PBMCs. This chain connects TRBV19 to TRBJ1-2; 7 bases fit TRBD1. The sequence came from a man aged 40-55 years in good health and CMV-seronegative. CDR3 DNA sequence: TGTGCCAGTAGCAACAGGGGTTGGGACTATGGCTACACCTTC. Residues: CASSNRGWDYGYTF.